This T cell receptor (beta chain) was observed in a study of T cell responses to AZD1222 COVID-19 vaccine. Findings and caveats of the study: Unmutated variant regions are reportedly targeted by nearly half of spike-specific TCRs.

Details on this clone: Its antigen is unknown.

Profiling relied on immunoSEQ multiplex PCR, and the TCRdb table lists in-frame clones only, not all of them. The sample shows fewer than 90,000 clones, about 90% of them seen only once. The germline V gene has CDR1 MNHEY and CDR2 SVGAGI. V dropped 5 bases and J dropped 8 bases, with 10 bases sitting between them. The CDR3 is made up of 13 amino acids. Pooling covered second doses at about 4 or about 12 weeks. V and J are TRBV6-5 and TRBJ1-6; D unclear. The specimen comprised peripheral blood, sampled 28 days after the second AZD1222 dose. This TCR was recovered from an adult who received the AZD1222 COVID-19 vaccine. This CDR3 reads CASSLSQDSPLHF. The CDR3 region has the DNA TGTGCCAGCAGTCTTAGTCAAGATTCACCCCTCCACTTT.